These 17 T cell receptor beta chains were all obtained from the same sample, sequenced in a study of T-cell reconstitution after alpha-beta-depleted transplantation in children. As it was prepared, the TCRbeta library received unique molecular identifiers. A single record per CDR3 protein comes from TCRdb applying MiXCR to the PCR reads. Of about 830,000 distinct CDR3 sequences detected, 16% appear once; the ten largest clones hold approximately 5%. Sequences were derived from PBMCs, mostly from graft donor cells, sampled 360 days after TCRalphabeta/CD19-depleted stem cell transplant. The receptors shown here come from a male patient aged 10 to 17 who had a stem cell transplant for acute lymphoblastic leukemia, so the T cells may come from the graft donor.

J is TRBJ2-7 and V is TRBV29-1; 8 bases line up with TRBD1. Germline CDR1 reads SQVTM; CDR2 reads ANQGSEA. The CDR3 consists of 15 residues. The V and J ends lost 1 base and 2 bases, in that order; junction bases with no gene match: 7. The CDR3 spells CSVEGLQGAAYEQYF. Written as DNA, the CDR3 is TGCAGCGTTGAAGGCCTGCAGGGGGCTGCCTACGAGCAGTACTTC.

This clonotype was observed a few times. The rearrangement uses TRBV29-1 and TRBJ2-7; TRBD2 matches 14 bases. V lost 6 bases to trimming and J lost 6 bases; unmatched junction nucleotides: 13. Germline values: CDR1 SQVTM, CDR2 ANQGSEA. The CDR3 is 16 residues long. Here the CDR3 DNA reads TGCAGCGTCGACTTCGATGCGGGACTAGCGGGAGCCGAGCAGTACTTC. This sequence encodes CSVDFDAGLAGAEQYF.

This sequence joins TRBV9 and TRBJ1-1; TRBD1 might be the D (5 bases). The length of the CDR3 is 14 residues. Germline-derived CDR1 and CDR2 are SGDLS and YYNGEE. The ends were cut back, 4 bases at V and 4 bases at J, with 14 bases in the middle. The CDR3: CASSFRQRGTEAFF. CDR3 coding DNA: TGTGCCAGCAGCTTTCGGCAGAGGGGCACTGAAGCTTTCTTT.

Worth noting for this clonotype: The CDR3 carries no conserved terminal phenylalanine or tryptophan, so it likely arises from a read error. This chain links TRBV19 with TRBJ2-7; D is undetermined. This CDR3 spans 12 amino acids. Germline V CDR1 and CDR2: LNHDA, SQIVND (reference sequence). The ends were cut back, 1 base at V and 6 bases at J, with 7 bases in the middle. The CDR3 loop is CASSIAWGEQYY. In DNA, the CDR3 is TGTGCCAGTAGTATAGCTTGGGGCGAGCAGTACTAC.

This clonotype was counted between two and nine times. This sequence joins TRBV27 and TRBJ2-2; 9 bases map to TRBD1. With 2 bases clipped from V and 2 bases from J, the junction kept 12 bases outside the gene matches. The CDR3 is 19 amino acids. The germline CDR1 and CDR2 sequences are MNHEY and SMNVEV (reference sequence). The CDR3 nucleotides are TGTGCCAGCAGTTTACTCAACCCGGGGACAGGGCTTAACACCGGGGAGCTGTTTTTT. Translation: CASSLLNPGTGLNTGELFF.

This clonotype was observed a handful of times. The chain combines TRBV6-1 with TRBJ2-2; 8 bases agree with TRBD2. Germline CDR1 and CDR2: MNHNS and SASEGT. V gave up 5 bases and J gave up 3 bases; unmatched junction bases: 8. The CDR3 totals 16 residues. The CDR3, as DNA: TGTGCCAGCAGTAGAGGCGGGAGGTCGCACACCGGGGAGCTGTTTTTT. It encodes CASSRGGRSHTGELFF.

V and J are TRBV20-1 and TRBJ2-2, with 12 positions matching TRBD2. The germline V gene encodes CDR1 DFQATT and CDR2 SNEGSKA (reference sequence). With V trimmed by 7 bases and J by 4 bases, 4 bases remained unmatched. This CDR3 is 14 amino acids long. CDR3: CSGTSGILTGELFF. The CDR3 coding sequence is TGCAGTGGGACTAGCGGGATACTCACCGGGGAGCTGTTTTTT.

This chain links TRBV9 with TRBJ2-5, with TRBD2 matching over 12 bases. The CDR3 runs to 16 residues. Germline V lookup: CDR1 SGDLS, CDR2 YYNGEE. Trimming took 0 bases from V and 5 from J; bases not matched to a gene: 5. The DNA for the CDR3 is TGTGCCAGCAGCGTAGGGCTAGCGGGAGGGCGTGAGACCCAGTACTTC. Protein sequence: CASSVGLAGGRETQYF.

The chain has TRBV5-5 and TRBJ2-5, with D uncertain. Trimming cost V 2 bases and J 13 bases, with 15 bases left between them. The germline V gene has CDR1 SGHKS and CDR2 YYEKEE (reference sequence). The CDR3 runs to 12 residues. The CDR3 sequence is CASSLSEPERYF. The DNA of the CDR3 is TGTGCCAGCAGCTTATCGGAGCCGGAGCGGTACTTC.

The chain recombines TRBV5-1 with TRBJ2-1; D gene ambiguous. The CDR3 totals 16 residues. Trimming removed 0 bases from V and 0 bases from J, with 10 bases in between. Germline V CDR1 and CDR2: SGHRS, YFSETQ. The DNA of the CDR3 is TGCGCCAGCAGCTTGGATGGGCCTACCTCCTACAATGAGCAGTTCTTC. Amino acid sequence: CASSLDGPTSYNEQFF.

This clonotype was found a few times. The rearrangement joins TRBV5-1 to TRBJ2-5; maybe TRBD1 (5 bases). V was clipped by 4 bases and J by 1 base, with 26 bases between them. In germline, CDR1 is SGHRS, CDR2 YFSETQ. CDR3 length: 19 residues. CDR3 coding DNA: TGCGCCAGCAGCCGCCAGGGTTGGCTCACATTCATGATCCAAGAGACCCAGTACTTC. It specifies CASSRQGWLTFMIQETQYF.

This clonotype was detected a few times. The CDR3 region has the DNA TGTGCCAGCAGCCGACTAGCGTGGGAGGAGACCCAGTACTTC. This codes for CASSRLAWEETQYF. The V gene is TRBV7-6, the J gene TRBJ2-5; TRBD2 matches 8 bases. The CDR3 runs 14 residues. The germline gives CDR1 SGHVS, CDR2 FNYEAQ. The ends lost 5 bases at V and 5 bases at J; junction bases unmatched: 7.

The rearrangement uses TRBV7-8 and TRBJ2-2; TRBD2 agrees at 10 bases. In germline, CDR1 is SGHVS, CDR2 FQNEAQ. The CDR3 loop spans 18 amino acids. V was pared by 0 bases and J by 5 bases, with 9 bases of the junction left unmatched. CDR3 region: CASSLAPLAGDLTGELFF. As DNA, the CDR3 is TGTGCCAGCAGCTTAGCGCCTCTAGCGGGAGATCTGACCGGGGAGCTGTTTTTT.

J is TRBJ1-2 and V is TRBV20-1; 7 nucleotides agree with TRBD1. The CDR3 is made up of 14 amino acids. Germline V lookup: CDR1 DFQATT, CDR2 SNEGSKA (reference sequence). V was clipped by 4 bases and J by 4 bases; unmatched bases: 9. CDR3 residues: CSAMRQGLGYGYTF. In DNA form, the CDR3 reads TGCAGTGCTATGAGACAGGGTTTGGGCTATGGCTACACCTTC.

This clonotype has only a few counts. This chain joins TRBV29-1 and TRBJ2-1; D unclear. The germline CDR1 and CDR2 sequences are SQVTM and ANQGSEA. The V end lost 3 bases, the J end lost 3 bases, and 12 bases lay between the germline ends. This CDR3 is 14 amino acids long. The CDR3 region has the DNA TGCAGCGTTGAGGGGTTTTGGCACTACAATGAGCAGTTCTTC. Encoded protein: CSVEGFWHYNEQFF.

This clonotype appeared many times. This chain joins TRBV10-2 and TRBJ2-6; D unresolved. The CDR3 runs 13 residues. CDR1 is WSHSY and CDR2 is SAAADI in the germline V gene. V shed 6 bases and J shed 3 bases, with 6 bases lying between them. The CDR3 DNA reads TGCGCCAGCAGGTTGGGTGGGGCCAACGTCCTGACTTTC. It codes for CASRLGGANVLTF.

This clonotype came up a few times. V gene TRBV12-3 or TRBV12-4 combines with J gene TRBJ1-5, with D possibly TRBD1 on 6 matching bases. This CDR3 has 15 amino acids. Trimming cost V 6 bases and J 4 bases, with 16 bases left between them. The CDR3 nucleotides read TGTGCCAGCAGAAATGGGGGGGCAGTGAATCAGCCCCAGCATTTT. Its protein product is CASRNGGAVNQPQHF.